These 20 T cell receptor beta chains originate from one sample sequenced in a study of cytomegalovirus exposure and HLA in healthy donors. It was with 60 Vbeta and 13 Jbeta primers that the PCR ran. Produced via immunoSEQ multiplex PCR; TCRdb's table is partial and in-frame only. The sample comprises around 210,000 clones, roughly 73% of which are singletons, and about 0.47% rests with the top ten. The specimen was PBMCs. Receptors originate from a boy aged 5-17 years in good health and CMV-seronegative.

The chain couples TRBV5-6 to TRBJ1-1; TRBD1 matches at 8 bases. The V gene end was trimmed by 4 bases and the J gene end by 1 base; junction bases not matched to a gene: 18. CDR1 is SGHDT and CDR2 is YYEEEE in the germline V gene. The CDR3 runs 19 residues. CDR3 residues: CASSGSNPTGVDPNTEAFF. CDR3 DNA sequence: TGTGCCAGCAGCGGGTCCAACCCGACAGGGGTCGACCCGAACACTGAAGCTTTCTTT. Based on the CDR3 plus reference TRBV5-6 and TRBJ1-1, the full variable domain is DAGVTQSPTHLIKTRGQQVTLRCSPKSGHDTVSWYQQALGQGPQFIFQYYEEEERQRGNFPDRFSGHQFPNYSSELNVNALLLGDSALYLCASSGSNPTGVDPNTEAFFGQGTRLTVV.

The chain recombines TRBV15 with TRBJ1-2; 10 bases fit TRBD1. Germline trimming cut 5 bases from V and 6 bases from J; bases unmatched to any gene: 15. The CDR3 has 17 residues. Germline lookup yields CDR1 LNHNV and CDR2 YYDKDF (reference sequence). Here the CDR3 reads CATSFGTGDWGLDGYTF. The DNA for the CDR3 is TGTGCCACCAGCTTCGGGACAGGGGATTGGGGACTGGATGGCTACACCTTC.

This clone has just a few counts. This chain's CDR3 is CASSQHLAGATDTQYF. CDR3 sequence (DNA): TGTGCCAGCAGCCAACACCTAGCGGGGGCCACAGATACGCAGTATTTT. V usage is TRBV4-2 and J usage is TRBJ2-3; TRBD2 matches 10 bases. With V trimmed by 2 bases and J by 2 bases, 4 bases remained unmatched. Germline V gives CDR1 LGHNA, CDR2 YNFKEQ. The CDR3 totals 16 residues.

The V call is TRBV2, the J call TRBJ1-2; possibly TRBD1 for D (5 bases). Between the trimmed V and J ends, which lost 2 bases and 5 bases, there was a span of 6 bases. Germline-derived CDR1 and CDR2 are SNHLY and FYNNEI. This CDR3 comprises 12 residues. The CDR3 DNA is TGTGCCAGCAGTGAAACAGGTTATGGCTACACCTTC. Translating gives CASSETGYGYTF.

The chain couples TRBV11-2 to TRBJ1-1; maybe TRBD1 (5 bases). V was cut by 2 bases and J by 8 bases, with 15 bases left in between. CDR1 and CDR2 from the germline V gene are SGHAT and FQNNGV. The length of the CDR3 is 14 residues. CDR3 protein: CASSLFVQGREAFF. The CDR3 DNA reads as TGTGCCAGCAGCTTATTCGTCCAGGGCCGAGAAGCTTTCTTT. The variable domain in full, with the rest retrieved from reference TRBV11-2 and TRBJ1-1, is EAGVAQSPRYKIIEKRQSVAFWCNPISGHATLYWYQQILGQGPKLLIQFQNNGVVDDSQLPKDRFSAERLKGVDSTLKIQPAKLEDSAVYLCASSLFVQGREAFFGQGTRLTVV.

The V and J genes are TRBV7-9 and TRBJ1-4; D is unclear. The CDR3 length is 13 residues. Looked up from germline, CDR1 is SEHNR and CDR2 is FQNEAQ (reference sequence). With 5 bases removed from V and 16 bases from J, the gap between germline ends came to 20 bases. This CDR3 is CASSPGIGRPEFF. Written as DNA, the CDR3 is TGTGCCAGCAGCCCCGGTATAGGCAGGCCGGAGTTTTTT. The entire variable domain, with the rest obtained from reference TRBV7-9 and TRBJ1-4, is as follows: DTGVSQNPRHKITKRGQNVTFRCDPISEHNRLYWYRQTLGQGPEFLTYFQNEAQLEKSRLLSDRFSAERPKGSFSTLEIQRTEQGDSAMYLCASSPGIGRPEFFGSGTQLSVL.

This clone was seen a few times. V usage is TRBV19 and J usage is TRBJ2-2, with TRBD1 matching over 7 bases. The V segment lost 3 bases and the J segment 5 bases; nucleotides outside the gene matches: 6. The germline gives CDR1 LNHDA, CDR2 SQIVND (reference sequence). This CDR3 has 15 residues. The CDR3 is CASSIPHRGTGELFF. CDR3 coding DNA: TGTGCCAGTAGTATCCCCCACAGGGGTACCGGGGAGCTGTTTTTT. The full variable domain, in which reference TRBV19 and TRBJ2-2 provide the parts outside the CDR3, is DGGITQSPKYLFRKEGQNVTLSCEQNLNHDAMYWYRQDPGQGLRLIYYSQIVNDFQKGDIAEGYSVSREKKESFPLTVTSAQKNPTAFYLCASSIPHRGTGELFFGEGSRLTVL.

V and J are TRBV21-1 and TRBJ2-7; TRBD1, the table's D call, was not compared with the DNA. TRBV21-1 is an annotated pseudogene. The CDR3 has 16 residues. The CDR3 nucleotides read TGTGCCAGCAGCTCCCCGGGGACAGGGGTATGTTACGAGCAGTACTTC. It codes for CASSSPGTGVCYEQYF.

Comment on this clone: The same CDR3 also results from other DNA sequences found in this sample. The chain joins TRBV27 to TRBJ2-7, with D perhaps TRBD2 (5 bases). In germline, CDR1 is MNHEY, CDR2 SMNVEV (reference sequence). This CDR3 contains 14 residues. Trimming removed 3 bases at V and 1 base at J, with 10 bases between. CDR3 sequence (DNA): TGTGCCAGCAGTTTTCGGGGTTCTTCCTACGAGCAGTACTTC. It translates to CASSFRGSSYEQYF.

There are a few counts of this clone. This rearrangement joins TRBV19 to TRBJ1-6; D might be TRBD1 (6 bases). Trimming stripped 0 bases from V and 6 bases from J, with 12 bases between. CDR3 length: 16 amino acids. Germline CDR1 reads LNHDA; CDR2 reads SQIVND (reference sequence). Written as DNA, the CDR3 is TGTGCCAGTAGTATAGATGGCAGGGGATTTAATTCACCCCTCCACTTT. Amino acids: CASSIDGRGFNSPLHF.

This clone was seen only once. The junction departs from the called germline gene at one end, perhaps through a read error. V gene TRBV7-9 combines with J gene TRBJ2-1; 12 positions agree with TRBD2. The CDR3 spans 17 residues. CDR1 is SEHNR and CDR2 is FQNEAQ in the germline V gene (reference sequence). CDR3 in amino acids: CASSLAGGAVGANEQFF. DNA for the CDR3: TGTGCCAGCAGCCTAGCGGGGGGGGCCGTCGGGGCCAATGAGCAGTTCTTC. Full variable domain (rest looked up from reference TRBV7-9 and TRBJ2-1): DTGVSQNPRHKITKRGQNVTFRCDPISEHNRLYWYRQTLGQGPEFLTYFQNEAQLEKSRLLSDRFSAERPKGSFSTLEIQRTEQGDSAMYLCASSLAGGAVGANEQFFGPGTRLTVL.

The CDR3: CASSSQGNSNQPQHF. The CDR3 DNA follows: TGTGCCAGCAGCTCGCAGGGGAATAGCAATCAGCCCCAGCATTTT. This chain connects TRBV7-9 to TRBJ1-5; weak D call: TRBD1 (6 bases). Germline values: CDR1 SEHNR, CDR2 FQNEAQ (reference sequence). There are 15 residues in the CDR3. V gave up 4 bases and J gave up 0 bases, with 10 bases separating them.

The chain joins TRBV5-1 to TRBJ2-2, with 8 bases lining up with TRBD1. Germline CDR1 and CDR2: SGHRS and YFSETQ. The CDR3 loop spans 16 amino acids. Unmatched junction bases numbered 7, after V lost 2 bases and J lost 4 bases. The CDR3 DNA reads TGCGCCAGCAGCTTACGGCAGGGGGCGACCACCGGGGAGCTGTTTTTT. This codes for CASSLRQGATTGELFF.

The chain recombines TRBV29-1 with TRBJ2-7, with D possibly TRBD2 on 6 matching bases. Germline values: CDR1 SQVTM, CDR2 ANQGSEA. The CDR3 consists of 20 residues. The ends were cut back, 5 bases at V and 0 bases at J, with 32 bases in the middle. The CDR3 DNA reads as TGCAGCGTTTATGGGACCCTAGGAGGAAGGGCGGGGATATACTCCTACGAGCAGTACTTC. Its translation: CSVYGTLGGRAGIYSYEQYF.

There are a few counts of this clone. The V and J genes are TRBV11-3 and TRBJ1-1; weak D call: TRBD1 (5 bases). The CDR3 is made up of 14 amino acids. Trimming shortened V by 1 base and J by 2 bases, and 8 bases separated the two germline ends. Germline lookup yields CDR1 SGHNT and CDR2 YENEEA. CDR3 residues: CASSLGGGNTEAFF. Written as DNA, the CDR3 is TGTGCCAGCAGCTTAGGGGGGGGAAACACTGAAGCTTTCTTT.

This clone was detected a few times. The rearrangement uses TRBV7-3 and TRBJ1-2; TRBD1 agrees at 9 bases. V shed 5 bases, J shed 7 bases, and the junction held 8 bases outside the gene matches. The CDR3 runs 14 residues. CDR1 is SGHTA and CDR2 is FQGTGA in the germline V gene. CDR3 in DNA: TGTGCCAGCAGCGGAATGGGGACAGGGTGTGGCTACACCTTC. Translating it yields CASSGMGTGCGYTF.

The V call is TRBV7-3, the J call TRBJ1-2, with a tentative D call TRBD1 (5 bases). Germline V gene lookup returns CDR1 SGHTA and CDR2 FQGTGA. V lost 5 bases, J lost 6 bases, and 13 bases lay in between. The CDR3 consists of 13 residues. The DNA for the CDR3 is TGTGCCAGCAGCAACCCTTCCAGGGATGGCTACACCTTC. Protein product: CASSNPSRDGYTF.

The J gene is TRBJ1-5, the V gene TRBV5-8; D is perhaps TRBD1 (5 bases). The CDR3 is 19 amino acids. Germline V lookup: CDR1 SGHTS, CDR2 YDEGEE. Trimming removed 2 bases at V and 1 base at J, with 22 bases between. This CDR3 reads CASSLKSSRQGRSNQPQHF. As DNA, the CDR3 is TGTGCCAGCAGCTTAAAGTCAAGTAGGCAGGGAAGGAGCAATCAGCCCCAGCATTTT.

The CDR3 sequence is CASSLGGQGDTEAFF. For the CDR3, the DNA is TGTGCCAGCAGCTTAGGGGGACAGGGGGACACTGAAGCTTTCTTT. The V call is TRBV7-9, the J call TRBJ1-1; the match to TRBD1 covers 11 bases. After removal of 1 base from V and 3 bases from J, the junction contained 1 base not matched to a gene. This CDR3 is built from 15 residues. Germline V gives CDR1 SEHNR, CDR2 FQNEAQ (reference sequence).

The chain is built from TRBV6-1 and TRBJ1-3, with 7 nucleotides matching TRBD1. The J segment lost 1 base and the V segment lost 3 bases, leaving 0 bases of the junction unmatched. The CDR3 totals 14 residues. In germline, CDR1 is MNHNS, CDR2 SASEGT. This CDR3 reads CASSETGSGNTIYF. As DNA, the CDR3 is TGTGCCAGCAGTGAGACAGGGTCTGGAAACACCATATATTTT.